A selection of T cell receptor beta chains follows, all from one sample in a study of breast tumors, draining lymph nodes, adjacent tissues. MiXCR, run by TCRdb on the multiplex PCR reads, gives a single entry per CDR3 protein. Altogether about 6,600 distinct CDR3 sequences are present, roughly two fifths being singletons, with the ten largest covering about 44%. Material: tumor-adjacent breast tissue. The receptors come from a female donor with breast cancer. Some clones in this sample may be carry-over from other donors' samples. The CDR3 runs from the conserved cysteine through the conserved F or W. A D gene is named only where the DNA matches it firmly. Clone size is stated in some rows and not others, as once, few, many or a class when expanded.

>TRBV10-3|12|TRBD2|TRBJ2-7|.
CATGTSGYEQYF
TGTGCCACCGGGACTAGCGGATACGAGCAGTACTTC
>TRBV5-1|14|.|TRBJ2-7|once
CASSLAGDDYEQYF
TGCGCCAGCAGCTTGGCCGGGGACGACTACGAGCAGTACTTC
>TRBV20-1|15|TRBD1|TRBJ2-5|many
CSAPRGGPNEKTQYF
TGCAGTGCACCCCGAGGGGGCCCGAACGAAAAGACCCAGTACTTC
>TRBV3-1|17|.|TRBJ2-3|.
CASSQGPSGTTTDTQYF
TGTGCCAGCAGCCAAGGCCCCTCCGGCACGACCACAGATACGCAGTATTTT
>TRBV10-3|12|TRBD2|TRBJ2-7|.
CATQREGREQYF
TGTGCCACTCAGCGGGAGGGCCGCGAGCAGTACTTC
>TRBV4-1|16|.|TRBJ2-7|.
CASSQGTRDTTYEQYF
TGCGCCAGCAGCCAAGGGACCCGGGACACAACATACGAGCAGTACTTC
>TRBV25-1|15|.|TRBJ2-5|many
CASSESLGVRETQYF
TGTGCCAGCAGTGAATCTTTGGGGGTCCGAGAGACCCAGTACTTC
>TRBV5-6|16|TRBD1|TRBJ1-5|many
CASSFQGDNSNQPQHF
TGTGCCAGCAGCTTTCAGGGGGACAATAGCAATCAGCCCCAGCATTTT
>TRBV18|14|TRBD2|TRBJ2-1|.
CASSPASGRNEQFF
TGTGCCAGCTCACCGGCTAGCGGGAGGAATGAGCAGTTCTTC
>TRBV5-1|18|TRBD2|TRBJ2-7|medium-sized
CASSLDLAGVLGPYEQYF
TGCGCCAGCAGCTTGGATCTAGCGGGAGTCCTCGGGCCCTACGAGCAGTACTTC
>TRBV20-1|15|.|TRBJ1-2|.
CSARDPTALGGGYTF
TGCAGTGCTAGAGACCCGACCGCCCTGGGGGGTGGCTACACCTTC
>TRBV20-1|12|.|TRBJ2-1|.
CSAPGPRYEQFF
TGCAGTGCTCCGGGACCCCGTTATGAGCAGTTCTTC
>TRBV2|14|.|TRBJ2-7|few
CASRVGTQSYEQYF
TGTGCCAGCAGGGTGGGGACACAGTCCTACGAGCAGTACTTC
>TRBV3-1|12|.|TRBJ2-5|.
CASSQVRETQYF
TGTGCCAGCAGCCAAGTGCGTGAGACCCAGTACTTC
>TRBV7-2|17|TRBD2|TRBJ2-3|once
CASSLWSSGREADTQYF
TGTGCCAGCAGTCTATGGTCCAGCGGGAGGGAGGCAGATACGCAGTATTTT
>TRBV12-3/TRBV12-4|14|TRBD1|TRBJ2-3|large
CASSLGTGSDTQYF
TGTGCCAGCAGTTTGGGGACAGGGTCCGATACGCAGTATTTT